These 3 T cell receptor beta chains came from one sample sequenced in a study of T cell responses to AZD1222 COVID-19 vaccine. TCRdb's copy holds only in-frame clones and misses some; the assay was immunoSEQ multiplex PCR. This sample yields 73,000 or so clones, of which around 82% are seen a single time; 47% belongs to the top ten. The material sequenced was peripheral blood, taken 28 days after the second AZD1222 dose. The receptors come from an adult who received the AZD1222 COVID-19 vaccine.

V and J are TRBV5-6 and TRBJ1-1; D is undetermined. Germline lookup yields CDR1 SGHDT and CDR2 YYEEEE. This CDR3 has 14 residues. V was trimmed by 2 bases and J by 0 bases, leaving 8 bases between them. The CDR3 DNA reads TGTGCCAGCAGCTTCAATGGTCTGAACACTGAAGCTTTCTTT. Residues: CASSFNGLNTEAFF.

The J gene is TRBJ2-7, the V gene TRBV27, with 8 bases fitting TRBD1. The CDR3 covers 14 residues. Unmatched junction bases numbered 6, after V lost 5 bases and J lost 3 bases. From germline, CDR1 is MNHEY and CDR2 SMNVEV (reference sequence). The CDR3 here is CASSPGGVIYEQYF. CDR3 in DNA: TGTGCCAGCAGTCCAGGGGGCGTCATCTACGAGCAGTACTTC.

In nucleotides, the CDR3 is TGTGCCAGCCTCCGGGCAGCGGAGGGGTCCTACGAGCAGTACTTC. Protein product: CASLRAAEGSYEQYF. The V and J genes are TRBV28 and TRBJ2-7; tentatively, D is TRBD2 (6 bases). Germline lookup yields CDR1 MDHEN and CDR2 SYDVKM. V lost 8 bases to trimming and J lost 1 base, with 18 bases between them. The CDR3 spans 15 residues.